This T cell receptor (beta chain) was recovered during a study of ipilimumab plus nivolumab after autologous stem cell transplantation. For the study at large: Typical patient got about 5 ipilimumab doses and under 10 nivolumab doses (median).

This CDR3 is 15 amino acids long. The data were produced by immunoSEQ multiplex PCR, yet TCRdb's version contains in-frame clones alone and is incomplete. In the table there are around 4,900 clones, around 71% of which are singletons. Starting 14 to 28 days after autologous transplant, ipilimumab 1 mg/kg was given. Patients received nivolumab 3 mg/kg at weeks 1, 4, 7, 10, then fortnightly to week 26. Sequenced material: PBMCs, taken in a trial of ipilimumab plus nivolumab as post-transplant consolidation. The chain links TRBV21-1 to TRBJ2-3; TRBD1 is the table's D call and was not checked against the DNA. TRBV21-1 has pseudogene status. The receptor was derived from a male donor with multiple myeloma. The CDR3 sequence is CASSKQQGVTDTQYF. CDR3 nucleotides: TGTGCCAGCAGCAAACAACAGGGGGTCACAGATACGCAGTATTTT.